The 22 T cell receptor beta chains below come from one sample, sequenced in a study of blood T cell repertoires in COVID-19. TCRdb's table, derived via immunoSEQ multiplex PCR, lists solely in-frame clones and lacks some. The sample holds approximately 69,000 clones, 60% to 85% seen once. The source material was peripheral blood. These TCRs come from a man between 60 and 70 years old with acute or convalescent COVID-19.

V gene TRBV9 combines with J gene TRBJ1-3; tentatively, D is TRBD1 (5 bases). The CDR3 has 14 amino acids. In germline, CDR1 is SGDLS, CDR2 YYNGEE. Between the trimmed V and J ends, which lost 4 bases and 3 bases, there was a span of 11 bases. The CDR3 protein is CASSPQGRGNTIYF. CDR3 coding DNA: TGTGCCAGCAGCCCGCAGGGCCGTGGAAACACCATATATTTT.

This sequence joins TRBV4-1 and TRBJ2-7; TRBD1 might be the D (5 bases). V was pared by 0 bases and J by 2 bases, with 11 bases between. This CDR3 spans 15 amino acids. CDR1 MGHRA and CDR2 YSYEKL come from the germline V gene. CDR3: CASSQEPGNTYEQYF. The CDR3 DNA reads TGCGCCAGCAGCCAAGAACCAGGGAATACCTACGAGCAGTACTTC.

The chain is built from TRBV7-3 and TRBJ1-1, with a tentative D call TRBD1 (5 bases). The germline CDR1 and CDR2 sequences are SGHTA and FQGTGA. CDR3 length equals 13 residues. Trimming left V 1 base short and J 7 bases short, with 10 bases between. CDR3 amino acids: CASSLIPQGEAFF. Here the CDR3 DNA reads TGTGCCAGCAGCTTAATACCTCAGGGTGAAGCTTTCTTT.

The chain couples TRBV7-2 to TRBJ2-2, with D hard to call. Germline CDR1 is SGHTA and CDR2 is FQGNSA. V was trimmed by 2 bases and J by 6 bases, leaving 10 bases between them. The CDR3 has 14 residues. The CDR3 DNA is TGTGCCAGCAGCTTATATCGACACTCCGGGGAGCTGTTTTTT. Its protein is CASSLYRHSGELFF.

The V gene is TRBV7-2, the J gene TRBJ1-2; unclear D gene. Per germline, CDR1 SGHTA and CDR2 FQGNSA. Deletions cut 3 bases from V and 5 bases from J, with 16 bases between. The CDR3 runs 15 residues. CDR3 region: CASSLPLNEPYGYTF. Written as DNA, the CDR3 is TGTGCCAGCAGCTTGCCCCTGAATGAGCCTTATGGCTACACCTTC. The full variable domain, in which reference TRBV7-2 and TRBJ1-2 provide the parts outside the CDR3, is GAGVSQSPSNKVTEKGKDVELRCDPISGHTALYWYRQSLGQGLEFLIYFQGNSAPDKSGLPSDRFSAERTGGSVSTLTIQRTQQEDSAVYLCASSLPLNEPYGYTFGSGTRLTVV.

CDR3 bases: TGTGCCAGCAGCCAAGAGAATAGGGACAGGTTTCGGTACTTC. Protein sequence: CASSQENRDRFRYF. V and J are TRBV4-2 and TRBJ2-7; TRBD1 matches 8 bases. Germline V gives CDR1 LGHNA, CDR2 YNFKEQ. Losses at the gene ends were 0 bases for V and 12 bases for J; bases not matched to a gene: 10. The CDR3 has 14 amino acids.

The V and J genes are TRBV7-2 and TRBJ2-7, with 9 nucleotides matching TRBD1. Germline V gene sequence: CDR1 SGHTA, CDR2 FQGNSA. The CDR3 length is 15 residues. The J segment lost 2 bases and the V segment lost 1 base, leaving 3 bases of the junction unmatched. CDR3 nucleotides: TGTGCCAGCAGCTTAGGTACAGGGGGCCCCTACGAGCAGTACTTC. Its protein is CASSLGTGGPYEQYF.

The V gene is TRBV18, the J gene TRBJ2-4; 9 positions agree with TRBD1. The CDR3 runs to 15 residues. In germline, CDR1 is KGHSH, CDR2 LQKENI. V lost 3 bases and J lost 5; bases outside the gene matches: 5. CDR3 DNA: TGTGCCAGCTCACCCAACCGGGACAGGGAAAACATTCAGTACTTC. This translates into CASSPNRDRENIQYF.

The V call is TRBV27, the J call TRBJ1-6; 8 nucleotides agree with TRBD1. Germline values: CDR1 MNHEY, CDR2 SMNVEV (reference sequence). The CDR3 is 15 residues long. V lost 5 bases and J lost 9; bases outside the gene matches: 9. The CDR3 region is CASSPRTGNGSPLHF. CDR3 nucleotides: TGTGCCAGCAGTCCGAGGACAGGGAACGGTTCACCCCTCCACTTT.

This chain connects TRBV7-2 to TRBJ2-7, with D perhaps matching TRBD1 (5 bases). V shed 4 bases and J shed 6 bases, with 19 bases lying between them. This CDR3 is 15 amino acids long. Germline CDR1 SGHTA, CDR2 FQGNSA. The DNA for the CDR3 is TGTGCCAGCAGCTCGCACTTCCCAGGGTCCGGCGAGCAGTACTTC. Protein product: CASSSHFPGSGEQYF.

In the case of this clone: Different DNA sequences within this sample yield the same CDR3. The chain uses TRBV18 and TRBJ1-1, with D unclear. The V and J ends lost 6 bases and 1 base respectively, with 12 bases between them. This CDR3 contains 14 residues. Germline V CDR1 and CDR2: KGHSH, LQKENI. CDR3 sequence (DNA): TGTGCCAGCTCCCTAGGACGGGGGAACACTGAAGCTTTCTTT. It encodes CASSLGRGNTEAFF.

V usage is TRBV5-1 and J usage is TRBJ2-7; tentative D call: TRBD1 (5 bases). V was pared by 4 bases and J by 4 bases, with 12 bases between. This CDR3 is 13 amino acids long. Germline CDR1 reads SGHRS; CDR2 reads YFSETQ. The CDR3 spells CASSAPDSYEQYF. DNA for the CDR3: TGCGCCAGCAGCGCTCCCGACAGTTACGAGCAGTACTTC. Looking up the rest from reference TRBV5-1 and TRBJ2-7 gives the full variable domain: KAGVTQTPRYLIKTRGQQVTLSCSPISGHRSVSWYQQTPGQGLQFLFEYFSETQRNKGNFPGRFSGRQFSNSRSEMNVSTLELGDSALYLCASSAPDSYEQYFGPGTRLTVT.

The chain is built from TRBV7-2 and TRBJ2-5, with TRBD2 as a possible D gene (6 bases). The CDR3 spans 15 residues. CDR1 SGHTA and CDR2 FQGNSA come from the germline V gene. V lost 2 bases to trimming and J lost 0 bases, with 10 bases between them. The CDR3 DNA reads as TGTGCCAGCAGCTTATTTCGGGGGTACCAAGAGACCCAGTACTTC. Its translation: CASSLFRGYQETQYF.

The rearrangement joins TRBV29-1 to TRBJ2-7; the D gene is possibly TRBD1 (6 bases). This CDR3 comprises 12 residues. The V and J ends lost 5 bases and 4 bases respectively, with 12 bases between them. The germline V gene has CDR1 SQVTM and CDR2 ANQGSEA. This chain's CDR3 is CSVRLTGYEQYF. The CDR3 nucleotides read TGCAGCGTTCGCTTGACAGGTTACGAGCAGTACTTC.

This clone has a single count. The V and J genes are TRBV6-5 and TRBJ1-1, with D maybe TRBD1 (5 bases). Trimming pared 1 base from V and 4 bases from J, leaving 10 bases between. This CDR3 contains 14 residues. Germline V gene lookup returns CDR1 MNHEY and CDR2 SVGAGI. The CDR3 protein is CASSYWQGLTEAFF. The CDR3 bases are TGTGCCAGCAGTTACTGGCAGGGACTCACTGAAGCTTTCTTT.

The chain uses TRBV13 and TRBJ1-5; 8 nucleotides agree with TRBD1. The CDR3 runs 14 residues. V dropped 5 bases and J dropped 6; count of bases not matched to a gene: 6. Germline assignment: CDR1 PRHDT and CDR2 FYEKMQ (reference sequence). For the CDR3, the DNA is TGTGCCAGCAGCGTGAGACAGGGGTCTCAGCCCCAGCATTTT. Its translation: CASSVRQGSQPQHF. The whole variable domain, filled in from reference TRBV13 and TRBJ1-5, reads AAGVIQSPRHLIKEKRETATLKCYPIPRHDTVYWYQQGPGQDPQFLISFYEKMQSDKGSIPDRFSAQQFSDYHSELNMSSLELGDSALYFCASSVRQGSQPQHFGDGTRLSIL.

The chain uses TRBV29-1 and TRBJ1-1; D perhaps matches TRBD1 (5 bases). V shed 1 base and J shed 1 base, with 13 bases lying between them. Per the germline V gene, CDR1 is SQVTM and CDR2 is ANQGSEA. The CDR3 consists of 15 residues. CDR3 in DNA: TGCAGCGTTGAAGCCAAGGGGTTGGGGAACACTGAAGCTTTCTTT. It yields the protein CSVEAKGLGNTEAFF.

This sequence joins TRBV29-1 and TRBJ1-3; D is unresolved. V lost 4 bases and J lost 1, with 5 bases in between. CDR3 length: 12 residues. Germline V gene data show CDR1 as SQVTM and CDR2 as ANQGSEA. CDR3 sequence: CSVVLSGNTIYF. The CDR3 DNA follows: TGCAGCGTTGTTCTGTCTGGAAACACCATATATTTT.

In this sample, this clone turned up once. The chain combines TRBV6-5 with TRBJ2-7, with 10 bases matching TRBD1. There are 14 residues in the CDR3. Germline V gene sequence: CDR1 MNHEY, CDR2 SVGAGI. The J segment lost 1 base and the V segment lost 8 bases, leaving 5 bases of the junction unmatched. The CDR3 loop reads CASADRGRSYEQYF. The CDR3 region has the DNA TGTGCCAGCGCCGACAGGGGGCGGTCCTACGAGCAGTACTTC.

V is TRBV4-3 and J is TRBJ1-1; D is undetermined. Looked up from germline, CDR1 is LGHNA and CDR2 is YSLEER. The V end lost 0 bases, the J end lost 1 base, and 6 bases lay between the germline ends. CDR3 length: 14 residues. The CDR3 reads CASSQDSWNTEAFF. As DNA, the CDR3 is TGCGCCAGCAGCCAAGATTCGTGGAACACTGAAGCTTTCTTT.

The sample holds a few counts of this clone. J is TRBJ1-2 and V is TRBV13; TRBD1 agrees at 7 bases. The J segment lost 0 bases and the V segment lost 7 bases, leaving 20 bases of the junction unmatched. The CDR3 is 19 residues long. Germline loops: CDR1 PRHDT, CDR2 FYEKMQ (reference sequence). The CDR3 protein is CASKLFWPSRDSPNYGYTF. CDR3 nucleotide sequence: TGTGCCAGCAAGCTTTTCTGGCCTAGCCGGGACAGCCCTAACTATGGCTACACCTTC.

The V call is TRBV6-2 or TRBV6-3, the J call TRBJ2-5; TRBD2 matches 9 bases. V trimming: 2 bases; J trimming: 11 bases; junction bases outside the gene matches: 9. CDR1 is MNHEY, CDR2 SVGEGT, per germline. This CDR3 spans 14 amino acids. DNA for the CDR3: TGTGCCAGCAGTTACGGCGGGGGGGATATTACGCAGTACTTC. Translating gives CASSYGGGDITQYF.